This is a list of T cell receptor beta chains from one sample in a study of regulatory T cells in long-lasting Graves disease. Via MiXCR, TCRdb re-called the multiplex PCR reads, giving one row per CDR3 protein. The sample comprises 400,000 to 450,000 distinct CDR3 sequences, under 15% of which are singletons, and 16% rests with the top ten. This same sample was also part of a study on T cells in Graves' hyperthyroidism and ophthalmopathy.

This sample comprised peripheral blood mononuclear cells (PBMCs), obtained at new diagnosis, from a patient treated with antithyroid drugs. These receptors all come from a woman in her twenties or thirties with Graves disease. Each CDR3 is given with its conserved first and last residue. A D gene is named only where the DNA matches it firmly. The size of a clone is reported for some rows only, either as once, few or many, or as a class for expanded clones.

cdr3_nt	cdr3_aa	v_call	j_call	clone_size	d_call
TGCGCCAGCAGCTTGAGAGTACAGGGATCCGGGGAGCTGTTTTTT	CASSLRVQGSGELFF	TRBV5-1	TRBJ2-2	few	-
TGTGCCTGGAGGAAGTTCCCCCTCTACGAGCAGTACTTC	CAWRKFPLYEQYF	TRBV30	TRBJ2-7	many	-
TGCAGCGGAGAATTAACCGGGACAGGGGAAGAGACCCAGTACTTC	CSGELTGTGEETQYF	TRBV29-1	TRBJ2-5	many	TRBD1
TGTGCCAGCAGTGAGGCGGAGAGCTCCTACAATGAGCAGTTCTTC	CASSEAESSYNEQFF	TRBV2	TRBJ2-1	many	-
TGTGCCAGCAGCTTAGGGTGGGGGGCTCAAGAGACCCAGTACTTC	CASSLGWGAQETQYF	TRBV7-2	TRBJ2-5	many	-
TGTGCCAGCAGCTTAGGACAGGACAACAATGAGCAGTTCTTC	CASSLGQDNNEQFF	TRBV11-2	TRBJ2-1	many	-
TGTGCCAGCAGCTACAGACTAGGACAGGTCAATGAGCAGTTCTTC	CASSYRLGQVNEQFF	TRBV27	TRBJ2-1	many	-
TGTGCCGCGGGACAACGAGAGACCCAGTACTTC	CAAGQRETQYF	TRBV6-1	TRBJ2-5	many	-
TGTGCCTGGAGTTTTGTCGGGGAAAAACTGTTTTTT	CAWSFVGEKLFF	TRBV30	TRBJ1-4	-	-
TGTGCCAGCAGCCGAACAGGGGGCGCGGGGCACGAGCAGTACTTC	CASSRTGGAGHEQYF	TRBV7-9	TRBJ2-7	few	TRBD1
TGTGCCAGCAGTTACCGTGGAAGGGGAAGCTCCTACAATGAGCAGTTCTTC	CASSYRGRGSSYNEQFF	TRBV6-2/TRBV6-3	TRBJ2-1	many	-
TGTGCCTGCCAATGGGGTCTCGGTTCCTACAATGAGCAGTTCTTC	CACQWGLGSYNEQFF	TRBV30	TRBJ2-1	many	-
TGTGCCAGCAGCTCCAGGACAGAATACGAGCAGTACTTC	CASSSRTEYEQYF	TRBV11-1	TRBJ2-7	many	-
TGTGCCAGCAGCTTAAGCGCGGGACTGCTCTATGGCTACACCTTC	CASSLSAGLLYGYTF	TRBV7-3	TRBJ1-2	few	-